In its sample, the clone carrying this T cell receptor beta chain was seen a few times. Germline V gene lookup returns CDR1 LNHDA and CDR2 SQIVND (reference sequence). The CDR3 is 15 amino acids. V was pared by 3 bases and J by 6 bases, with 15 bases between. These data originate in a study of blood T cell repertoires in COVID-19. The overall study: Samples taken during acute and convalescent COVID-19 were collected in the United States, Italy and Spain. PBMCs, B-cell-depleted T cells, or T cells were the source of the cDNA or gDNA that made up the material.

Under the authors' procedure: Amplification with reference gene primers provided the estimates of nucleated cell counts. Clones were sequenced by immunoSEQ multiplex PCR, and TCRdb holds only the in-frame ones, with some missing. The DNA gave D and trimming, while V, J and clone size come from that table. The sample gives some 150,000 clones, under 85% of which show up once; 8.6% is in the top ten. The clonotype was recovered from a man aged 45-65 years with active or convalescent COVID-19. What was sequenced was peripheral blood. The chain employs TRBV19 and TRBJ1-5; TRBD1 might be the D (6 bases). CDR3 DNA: TGTGCCAGTAGTATTTTTGCAGGGGAAGGTCAGCCCCAGCATTTT. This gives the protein CASSIFAGEGQPQHF.